Included here is one T cell receptor beta chain sequence, with context. As yet, its antigen is unknown. This sample was included in a study of CXCR3-negative and CXCR3-positive naive CD8 T cells. Germline V gives CDR1 SGHAT, CDR2 FQNNGV. This CDR3 comprises 16 residues. Study-wide points: For CXCR3-positive naive cells, TRB CDR3s were more hydrophobic than those of CXCR3-negative naive cells.

Researchers prepared the TRB cDNA libraries using 5' RACE with UMI labels. After re-calling the 5' RACE reads, TCRdb lists one entry per CDR3 protein, DNA absent. This sample's table has around 63,000 distinct CDR3 sequences. The sequence derives from a human donor in good health. Some clones in this sample may be carry-over from other donors' samples. Sequenced input: naive CXCR3+ CD8+ T cells from blood. Subset defined: CD45RO-CCR7+CD27+CD95- naive CD8+ T cells expressing CXCR3 (TNR3+). The chain recombines TRBV11-2 with TRBJ1-2; TCRdb designates TRBD1, a call that cannot be tested without DNA. The CDR3 sequence is CASSLGVEDAFYGYTF.